The 17 T cell receptor beta chains in this list originate from one sample, sequenced in a study of T-cell memory formation after mild COVID-19. In TCRdb, the 5' RACE reads were re-called with MiXCR into one record per CDR3 protein. This table holds roughly 200,000 distinct CDR3 sequences, 15% to 20% found once. The sequenced sample consisted of PBMCs or a T cell subset sorted from them (not recorded which). The receptors come from an adult woman who had mild COVID-19 (a few samples of this study predate the infection). Cell type and time point are not known.

This clonotype occurred a few times. The genes are TRBV20-1 and TRBJ2-1; D not certain. Germline V lookup: CDR1 DFQATT, CDR2 SNEGSKA (reference sequence). This CDR3 is 13 amino acids long. The V end was cut by 3 bases, the J end by 3 bases, with 9 bases between. CDR3 sequence: CSARHQVYNEQFF. The CDR3 DNA reads TGCAGTGCTAGGCACCAGGTCTACAATGAGCAGTTCTTC.

CDR3 in amino acids: CASSVSPRPEEQYF. CDR3 in DNA: TGTGCCAGCAGCGTTTCCCCCCGTCCGGAAGAGCAGTACTTC. The V gene is TRBV9, the J gene TRBJ2-7; D gene unclear. From germline, CDR1 is SGDLS and CDR2 YYNGEE. Deletions cut 2 bases from V and 7 bases from J, with 16 bases between. The CDR3 has 14 amino acids.

The chain employs TRBV6-1 and TRBJ1-2, with D possibly matching TRBD1 (6 bases). The CDR3 totals 13 residues. Germline V lookup: CDR1 MNHNS, CDR2 SASEGT. Deletions cut 2 bases from V and 5 bases from J, with 9 bases between. The CDR3 protein is CASSERQGYGYTF. For the CDR3, the DNA is TGTGCCAGCAGTGAACGGCAGGGGTATGGCTACACCTTC.

This clonotype was detected only a few times. The gene calls are TRBV20-1 and TRBJ1-2; D is ambiguous. V lost 1 base to trimming and J lost 4 bases, with 13 bases between them. CDR1 and CDR2 (germline): DFQATT, SNEGSKA (reference sequence). The CDR3 has 14 residues. Written as DNA, the CDR3 is TGCAGTGCTAGAGGGAGAGGGTTGTCCTATGGCTACACCTTC. It yields the protein CSARGRGLSYGYTF.

This chain uses TRBV5-1 with TRBJ1-1; a weak D match, TRBD1 (6 bases). Trimming removed 4 bases from V and 1 base from J, with 14 bases in between. This CDR3 region has 15 residues. The germline V gene has CDR1 SGHRS and CDR2 YFSETQ. DNA of the CDR3: TGCGCCAGCAGCCCCAGGGGAGGAGGGAACACTGAAGCTTTCTTT. Its protein product is CASSPRGGGNTEAFF.

J is TRBJ2-3 and V is TRBV20-1, with TRBD2 as a possible D gene (6 bases). This CDR3 has 13 amino acids. V was cut by 4 bases and J by 0 bases, with 8 bases left in between. CDR1 and CDR2 from the germline V gene are DFQATT and SNEGSKA (reference sequence). Written as DNA, the CDR3 is TGCAGTGCTATGCGGGGTAGCACAGATACGCAGTATTTT. Its protein is CSAMRGSTDTQYF.

The chain recombines TRBV4-3 with TRBJ1-4; a weak D match, TRBD1 (5 bases). This CDR3 spans 16 amino acids. Per germline, CDR1 LGHNA and CDR2 YSLEER. Trimming took off 4 bases at V and 4 bases at J, with 16 bases between the two ends. The CDR3 reads CASSPGDAYYNEKLFF. CDR3 coding DNA: TGCGCCAGCAGCCCTGGGGACGCGTACTATAATGAAAAACTGTTTTTT.

This clonotype was counted ten times or more. The V call is TRBV6-2 or TRBV6-3, the J call TRBJ1-5; maybe TRBD1 (5 bases). The CDR3 spans 13 residues. Germline V gene sequence: CDR1 MNHEY, CDR2 SVGEGT. V lost 0 bases and J lost 5, with 5 bases in between. The CDR3 is CASSYSGDQPQHF. In nucleotides, the CDR3 is TGTGCCAGCAGTTACTCAGGGGATCAGCCCCAGCATTTT.

The chain couples TRBV3-1 to TRBJ1-1; the D gene is possibly TRBD1 (5 bases). The CDR3 consists of 12 residues. CDR1 and CDR2 (germline): LGHDT, YNNKEL (reference sequence). V was cut by 3 bases and J by 7 bases, with 9 bases left in between. CDR3 protein: CASSHWGFEAFF. The CDR3 nucleotides read TGTGCCAGCAGCCACTGGGGCTTTGAAGCTTTCTTT.

In its sample, this clonotype was seen a few times. The V call is TRBV12-3 or TRBV12-4, the J call TRBJ2-5; TRBD1 agrees at 8 bases. The length of the CDR3 is 16 residues. V was pared by 5 bases and J by 1 base, with 9 bases of the junction left unmatched. CDR3 region: CASSRRDRRPQETQYF. The CDR3 DNA is TGTGCCAGCAGTCGTAGGGACAGGAGGCCCCAAGAGACCCAGTACTTC.

The rearrangement joins TRBV6-6 to TRBJ2-7, with D perhaps being TRBD1 or TRBD2 (5 bases each). The germline V and J ends were trimmed by 4 bases and 6 bases, with 22 bases remaining between them. Germline V lookup: CDR1 MNHNY, CDR2 SVGAGI (reference sequence). The CDR3 runs 16 residues. DNA for the CDR3: TGTGCCAGCAGTTTGGGTGGGGGACGATCGCGGGTCGAGCAGTACTTC. Its translation: CASSLGGGRSRVEQYF.

This clonotype was observed a handful of times. The chain is built from TRBV7-2 and TRBJ1-2; a possible D gene is TRBD1 (5 bases). The germline V gene encodes CDR1 SGHTA and CDR2 FQGNSA. V was clipped by 4 bases and J by 6 bases, with 18 bases between them. This CDR3 region has 15 residues. CDR3 protein: CASSSSPTRGDGYTF. DNA of the CDR3: TGTGCCAGCAGCTCCTCACCAACAAGGGGTGATGGCTACACCTTC. The complete variable domain, with remaining parts taken from reference TRBV7-2 and TRBJ1-2, reads GAGVSQSPSNKVTEKGKDVELRCDPISGHTALYWYRQSLGQGLEFLIYFQGNSAPDKSGLPSDRFSAERTGGSVSTLTIQRTQQEDSAVYLCASSSSPTRGDGYTFGSGTRLTVV.

This chain joins TRBV7-8 and TRBJ2-1, with 7 bases that match TRBD2. Trimming at V came to 4 bases and at J to 3 bases, leaving 3 bases not matched to a gene. The CDR3 is made up of 14 amino acids. From germline, CDR1 is SGHVS and CDR2 FQNEAQ. The CDR3 reads CASSYGTNYNEQFF. The CDR3, as DNA: TGTGCCAGCAGCTACGGGACTAACTACAATGAGCAGTTCTTC.

This clonotype was counted a few times. V is TRBV29-1 and J is TRBJ1-2, with D perhaps TRBD1 (5 bases). This CDR3 has 10 residues. Germline V gene data show CDR1 as SQVTM and CDR2 as ANQGSEA. The V end lost 7 bases, the J end lost 7 bases, and 10 bases lay between the germline ends. CDR3 protein: CSAQQGGYTF. As DNA, the CDR3 is TGCAGCGCTCAGCAGGGTGGCTACACCTTC.

This clonotype occurred a few times. The CDR3: CASSPRTGSLSGANVLTF. In nucleotides, the CDR3 is TGTGCCAGCTCACCAAGGACAGGGTCCTTATCTGGGGCCAACGTCCTGACTTTC. V usage is TRBV18 and J usage is TRBJ2-6; 8 bases match TRBD1. V lost 2 bases, J lost 1 base, and 7 bases stayed unmatched. The CDR3 runs 18 residues. CDR1 and CDR2 from the germline V gene are KGHSH and LQKENI.

The V call is TRBV12-3 or TRBV12-4, the J call TRBJ2-1, with 8 bases matching TRBD1. The CDR3 has 16 residues. The V and J ends lost 5 bases and 4 bases, in that order; junction bases with no gene match: 10. The CDR3 reads CASSVRQGSGYNEQFF. Written as DNA, the CDR3 is TGTGCCAGCAGTGTGAGACAGGGGTCTGGATACAATGAGCAGTTCTTC.

Many counts were recorded for this clonotype. This CDR3 reads CASSFEGWNEQFF. CDR3 bases: TGCGCCAGCAGCTTTGAAGGGTGGAATGAGCAGTTCTTC. The chain joins TRBV5-1 to TRBJ2-1; D unclear. This CDR3 spans 13 amino acids. The germline V gene has CDR1 SGHRS and CDR2 YFSETQ. The V end was cut by 2 bases, the J end by 7 bases, with 10 bases between.